This T cell receptor (beta chain) is from a study of beta chain features in type 1 diabetes. CDR1 SNHLY and CDR2 FYNNEI come from the germline V gene. This CDR3 has 12 amino acids. V lost 1 base to trimming and J lost 15 bases; unmatched junction nucleotides: 6. The sequenced template was cDNA made from the entire isolated RNA. Measured with immunoSEQ multiplex PCR; TCRdb has only the in-frame clones, and not every one. This table has about 230,000 clones, around 10% appearing once. In its sample, this clone was seen a few times. What it recognizes is unknown. Study-level findings and limits: People with Type 1 diabetes carried modestly yet significantly shorter TCRB CDR3s in all four CD4+ subsets. PCR may have favored shorter templates equally in patients and controls. VDJ junctions sequenced from type 1 diabetes patients showed fewer insertions and more deletions.

This chain joins TRBV2 and TRBJ2-1; TRBD1 matches at 7 bases. The TCR sequence derives from a woman younger than 30 in good health. The sequencing sample was made of naive CD4+ T cells from blood. The DNA for the CDR3 is TGTGCCAGCAGTGAAGGGTTACAGGGGCTGTTCTTC. It yields the protein CASSEGLQGLFF.